Listed here is a single T cell receptor (beta chain). Its antigen is still unknown. This entry belongs to a study of T cells expressing NK-cell markers. Study summary: It was sorted CD3+CD56-NKG2C+, CD3+CD56+NKG2C- and CD3+CD56+NKG2C+ T cells that provided the TCR beta repertoires. With respect to HCMV, seven of the eight sequenced donors were seropositive, and one was seronegative. Whole-study findings and limits: Dominant NKG2C+ clonotypes made up roughly 1.0-8% of CD8+ T cells in 5 or 6 donors.

After re-calling the 5' RACE reads, TCRdb lists one entry per CDR3 protein, DNA absent. The data include 200,000 to 300,000 distinct CDR3 sequences; the top ten clones carry 0.3% to 0.45%. The CDR3 sequence is 12 residues long. The germline V gene encodes CDR1 MNHEY and CDR2 SVGEGT. The sample taken for sequencing was blood T cells: a sorted CD56 or NKG2C T cell subset, CD4+ or CD8+ T cells, or bulk PBMC T cells (not recorded which). The J gene is TRBJ1-1, the V gene TRBV6-2 or TRBV6-3. The source is a man in his late teens or twenties in good health. The CDR3: CASSYGRNQAFF.